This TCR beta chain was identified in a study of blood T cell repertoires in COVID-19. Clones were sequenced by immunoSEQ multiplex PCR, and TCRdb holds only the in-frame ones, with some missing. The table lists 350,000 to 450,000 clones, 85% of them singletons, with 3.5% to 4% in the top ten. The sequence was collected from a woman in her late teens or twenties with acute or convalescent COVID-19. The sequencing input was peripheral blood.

Here the CDR3 reads CASSYRTGVNSPLHF. CDR3 DNA sequence: TGTGCCAGCAGTTACCGGACAGGGGTTAATTCACCCCTCCACTTT. The gene calls are TRBV6-6 and TRBJ1-6, with TRBD1 matching 9 bases. J lost 6 bases, V lost 2 bases, and 2 bases had no gene match. The CDR3 extends over 15 amino acids. Germline lookup yields CDR1 MNHNY and CDR2 SVGAGI (reference sequence).